This T cell receptor (beta chain) was recorded in a study of T cells in narcolepsy. The overall study: Patients with NT1 or NT2 and healthy control donors were enrolled.

Worth noting for this clone: Its antigen is as yet unknown.

V lost 1 base and J lost 7; bases outside the gene matches: 8. This CDR3 has 17 residues. The V gene's germline CDR1 is MNHEY and CDR2 SMNVEV (reference sequence). Regarding the study as a whole: No autoreactive T cell clone sequences appeared in some memory CD4+ repertoires. Autoreactive clonotypes reportedly recurred in blood of same and different patients, not controls. Same-patient CSF and blood CD4+ T cell clonotypes included HCRT-specific and TRIB2-specific autoreactive ones.

TCRdb keeps only in-frame clones here, not all; method: immunoSEQ multiplex PCR. Here the sample spans roughly 30,000 clones, around 80% being singletons. The origin of this receptor is a human donor with narcolepsy. What was sequenced was CD45RA- memory CD4+ T cells from PBMCs. V and J are TRBV27 and TRBJ1-5, with 12 bases identical to TRBD1. Here the CDR3 reads CASSLWGTGGEGQPQHF. CDR3 DNA sequence: TGTGCCAGCAGTTTATGGGGGACAGGGGGCGAAGGGCAGCCCCAGCATTTT.